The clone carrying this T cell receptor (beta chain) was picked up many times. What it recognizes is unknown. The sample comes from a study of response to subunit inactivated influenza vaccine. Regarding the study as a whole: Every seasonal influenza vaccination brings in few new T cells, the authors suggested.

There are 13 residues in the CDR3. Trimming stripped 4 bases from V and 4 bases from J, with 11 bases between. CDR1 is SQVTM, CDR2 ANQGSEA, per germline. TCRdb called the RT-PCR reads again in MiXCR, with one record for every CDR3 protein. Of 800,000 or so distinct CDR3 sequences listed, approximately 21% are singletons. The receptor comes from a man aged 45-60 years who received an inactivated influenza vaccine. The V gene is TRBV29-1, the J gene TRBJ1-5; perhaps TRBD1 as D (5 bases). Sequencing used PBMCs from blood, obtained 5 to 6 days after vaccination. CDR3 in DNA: TGCAGCGTTGCGACAGCACGAAATCAGCCCCAGCATTTT. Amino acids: CSVATARNQPQHF.